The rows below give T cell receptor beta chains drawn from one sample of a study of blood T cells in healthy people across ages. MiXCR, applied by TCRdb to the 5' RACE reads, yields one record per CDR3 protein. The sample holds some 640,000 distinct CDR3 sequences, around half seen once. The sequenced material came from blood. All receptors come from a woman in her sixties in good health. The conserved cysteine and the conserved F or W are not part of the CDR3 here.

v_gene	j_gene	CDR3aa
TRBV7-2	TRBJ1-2	ASSAGGGARYGYT
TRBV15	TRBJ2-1	ATGDPLGEQF
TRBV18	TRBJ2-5	AGSPRREETQY
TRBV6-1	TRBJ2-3	ASSNLAGGLDTQY
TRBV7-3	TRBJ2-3	ASSLDTGRQY
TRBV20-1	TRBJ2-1	SAREGQLEYNEQF
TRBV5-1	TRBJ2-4	ASSLSNGTSGSREQY
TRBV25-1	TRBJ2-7	ASSELARGSENEQY
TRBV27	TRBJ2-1	AGSPGQAGNEQF
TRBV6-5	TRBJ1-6	ASSYSPNSPLH
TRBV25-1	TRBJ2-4	ASTPVGTSGQNIQY
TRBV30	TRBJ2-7	AGGPRHEQY
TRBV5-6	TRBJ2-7	ASSLGLAGMYEQY
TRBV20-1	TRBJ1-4	SARSGKGEKLF
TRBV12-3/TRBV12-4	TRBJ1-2	ASSAGAKDYGYT
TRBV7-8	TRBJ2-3	ASSLDSGGRDTQY